Described below is a single T cell receptor (beta chain) sequence and its context. Its specificity is unknown. TCRdb recomputed calls from the reads with MiXCR, one row per CDR3 protein. The sample has fewer than 650,000 distinct CDR3 sequences; about 40% are singletons. The CDR3 is made up of 16 amino acids. With 2 bases removed from V and 10 bases from J, the gap between germline ends came to 23 bases. The germline V gene has CDR1 SEHNR and CDR2 FQNEAQ (reference sequence). These data come from a study of T cell repertoires in cytomegalovirus infection. Turning to the study itself: The public TCR beta signatures pointed to both CMV infection and matching HLA type.

Study results and limitations: What dominated the ex vivo response were HLA-C-restricted CMV-specific TCR beta clonotypes. The cumulative frequency of public TCR beta families distinguished individuals who carried CMV together with the relevant HLA.

This clonotype originated in a human donor in good health (CMV status not recorded). Some clones in this sample may be carry-over from other donors' samples. The rearrangement links TRBV7-9 to TRBJ1-2, with a tentative D call TRBD1 (5 bases). Sequenced here: cultured PBMCs, sampled from culture after CMV antigen stimulation. Here the CDR3 DNA reads TGTGCCAGCAGCTTATCGGGGGGATCGACAGTCTACGACTACACCTTC. Amino acid sequence: CASSLSGGSTVYDYTF.